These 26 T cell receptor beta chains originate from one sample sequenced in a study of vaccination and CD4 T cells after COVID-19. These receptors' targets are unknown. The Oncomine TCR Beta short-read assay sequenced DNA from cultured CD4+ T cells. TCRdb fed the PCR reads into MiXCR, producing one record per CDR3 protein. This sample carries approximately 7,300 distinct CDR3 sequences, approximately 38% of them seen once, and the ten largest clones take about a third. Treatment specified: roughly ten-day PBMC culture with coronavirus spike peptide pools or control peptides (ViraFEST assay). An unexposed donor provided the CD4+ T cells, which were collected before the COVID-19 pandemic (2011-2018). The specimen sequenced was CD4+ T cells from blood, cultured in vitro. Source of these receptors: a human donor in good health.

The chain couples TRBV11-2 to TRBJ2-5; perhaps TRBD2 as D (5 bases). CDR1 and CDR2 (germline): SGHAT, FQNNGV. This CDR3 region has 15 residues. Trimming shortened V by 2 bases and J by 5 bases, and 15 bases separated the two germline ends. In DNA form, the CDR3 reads TGTGCCAGCAGCTTACGAGGCTCCCGAGGGGAGACCCAGTACTTC. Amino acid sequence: CASSLRGSRGETQYF.

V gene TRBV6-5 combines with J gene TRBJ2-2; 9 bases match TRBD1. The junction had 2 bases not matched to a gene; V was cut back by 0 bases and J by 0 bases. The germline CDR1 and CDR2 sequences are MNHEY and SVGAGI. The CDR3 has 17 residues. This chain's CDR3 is CASSYSGTGSNTGELFF. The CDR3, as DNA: TGTGCCAGCAGTTACTCCGGGACAGGGTCGAACACCGGGGAGCTGTTTTTT.

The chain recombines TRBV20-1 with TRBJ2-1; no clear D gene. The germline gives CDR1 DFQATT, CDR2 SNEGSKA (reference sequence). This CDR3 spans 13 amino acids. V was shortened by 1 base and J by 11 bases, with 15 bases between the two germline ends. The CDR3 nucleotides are TGCAGTGCTAGAGGCGTTAGTCAGAATAAGCAGTTCTTC. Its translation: CSARGVSQNKQFF.

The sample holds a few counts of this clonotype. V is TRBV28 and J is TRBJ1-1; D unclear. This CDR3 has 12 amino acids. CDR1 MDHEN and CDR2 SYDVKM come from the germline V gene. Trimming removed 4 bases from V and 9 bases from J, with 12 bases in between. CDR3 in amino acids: CASSSLPGKAFF. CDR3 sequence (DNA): TGTGCCAGCAGTTCCCTTCCAGGCAAAGCTTTCTTT.

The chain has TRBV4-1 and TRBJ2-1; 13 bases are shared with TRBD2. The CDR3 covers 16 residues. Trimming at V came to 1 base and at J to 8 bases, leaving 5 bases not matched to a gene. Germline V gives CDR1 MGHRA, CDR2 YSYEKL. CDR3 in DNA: TGCGCCAGCAGCCAAGTCAGGACTAGCGGGAGTCATGAGCAGTTCTTC. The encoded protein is CASSQVRTSGSHEQFF.

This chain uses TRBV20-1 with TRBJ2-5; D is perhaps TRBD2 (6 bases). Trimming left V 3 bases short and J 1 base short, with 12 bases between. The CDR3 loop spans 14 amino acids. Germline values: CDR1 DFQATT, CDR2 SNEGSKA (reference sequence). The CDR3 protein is CSASGSRSQETQYF. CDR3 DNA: TGCAGTGCTAGCGGGAGTCGTTCCCAAGAGACCCAGTACTTC.

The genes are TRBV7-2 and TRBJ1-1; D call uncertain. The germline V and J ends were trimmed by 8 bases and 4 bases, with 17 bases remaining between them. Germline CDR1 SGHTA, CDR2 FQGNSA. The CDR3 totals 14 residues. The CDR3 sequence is CASRGVGRATEAFF. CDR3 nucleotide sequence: TGTGCCAGCCGAGGAGTGGGGAGGGCCACTGAAGCTTTCTTT.

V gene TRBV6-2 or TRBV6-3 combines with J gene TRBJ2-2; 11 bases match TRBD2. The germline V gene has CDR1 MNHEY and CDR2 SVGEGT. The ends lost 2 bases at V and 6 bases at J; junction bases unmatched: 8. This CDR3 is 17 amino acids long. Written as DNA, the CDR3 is TGTGCCAGCAGTTACCCCTCTAGCGGGGGGCCCGCCGGGGAGCTGTTTTTT. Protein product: CASSYPSSGGPAGELFF.

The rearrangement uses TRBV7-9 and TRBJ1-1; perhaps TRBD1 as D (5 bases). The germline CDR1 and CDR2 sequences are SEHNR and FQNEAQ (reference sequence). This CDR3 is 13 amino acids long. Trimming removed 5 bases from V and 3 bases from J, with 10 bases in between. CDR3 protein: CASSPTEDTEAFF. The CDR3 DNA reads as TGTGCCAGCAGCCCGACAGAAGACACTGAAGCTTTCTTT.

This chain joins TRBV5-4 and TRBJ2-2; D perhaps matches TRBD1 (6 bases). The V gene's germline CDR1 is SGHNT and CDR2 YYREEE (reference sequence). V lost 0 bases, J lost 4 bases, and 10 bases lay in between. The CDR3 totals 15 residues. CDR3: CASSLGGQLTGELFF. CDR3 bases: TGTGCCAGCAGCTTGGGGGGGCAACTCACCGGGGAGCTGTTTTTT. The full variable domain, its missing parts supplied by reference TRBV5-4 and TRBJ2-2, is ETGVTQSPTHLIKTRGQQVTLRCSSQSGHNTVSWYQQALGQGPQFIFQYYREEENGRGNFPPRFSGLQFPNYSSELNVNALELDDSALYLCASSLGGQLTGELFFGEGSRLTVL.

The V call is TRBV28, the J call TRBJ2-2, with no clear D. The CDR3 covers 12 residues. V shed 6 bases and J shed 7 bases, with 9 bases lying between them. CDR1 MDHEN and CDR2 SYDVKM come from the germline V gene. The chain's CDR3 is CASSRGGGELFF. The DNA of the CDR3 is TGTGCCAGCAGCCGAGGCGGCGGGGAGCTGTTTTTT.

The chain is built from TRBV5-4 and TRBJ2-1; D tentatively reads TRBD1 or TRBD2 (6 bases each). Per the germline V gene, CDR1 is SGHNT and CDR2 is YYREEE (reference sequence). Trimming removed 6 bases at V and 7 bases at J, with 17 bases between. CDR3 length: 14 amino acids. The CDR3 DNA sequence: TGTGCCAGCACCTCCGGAGGGGGTGGGAATGAGCAGTTCTTC. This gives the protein CASTSGGGGNEQFF.

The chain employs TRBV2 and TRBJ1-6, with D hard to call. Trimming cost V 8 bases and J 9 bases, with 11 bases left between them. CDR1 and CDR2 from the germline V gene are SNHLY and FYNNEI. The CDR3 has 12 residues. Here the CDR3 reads CASWDLPSPLHF. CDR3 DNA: TGTGCCAGCTGGGATTTACCTTCACCCCTCCACTTT.

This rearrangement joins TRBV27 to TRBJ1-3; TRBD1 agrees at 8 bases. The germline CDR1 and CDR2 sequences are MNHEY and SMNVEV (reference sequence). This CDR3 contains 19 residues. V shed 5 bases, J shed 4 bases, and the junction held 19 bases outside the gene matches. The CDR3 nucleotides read TGTGCCAGCAGTCCTGGGCCGGGACAGGAGCTCCTTCGGGGAAACACCATATATTTT. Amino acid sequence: CASSPGPGQELLRGNTIYF.

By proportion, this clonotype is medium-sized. CDR3: CASSPLRGSSYNSPLHF. In DNA form, the CDR3 reads TGTGCCAGCAGTCCCCTCCGGGGATCGTCCTATAATTCACCCCTCCACTTT. This chain uses TRBV27 with TRBJ1-6, with D unresolved. The germline V gene has CDR1 MNHEY and CDR2 SMNVEV (reference sequence). Trimming cost V 5 bases and J 1 base, with 15 bases left between them. The CDR3 loop spans 17 amino acids.

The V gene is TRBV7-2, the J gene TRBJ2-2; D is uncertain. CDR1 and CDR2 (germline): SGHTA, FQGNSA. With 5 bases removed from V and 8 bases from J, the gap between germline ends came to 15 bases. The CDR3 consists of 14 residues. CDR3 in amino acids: CASSRERVLGELFF. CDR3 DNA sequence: TGTGCCAGCAGCCGAGAGCGAGTGCTGGGGGAGCTGTTTTTT.

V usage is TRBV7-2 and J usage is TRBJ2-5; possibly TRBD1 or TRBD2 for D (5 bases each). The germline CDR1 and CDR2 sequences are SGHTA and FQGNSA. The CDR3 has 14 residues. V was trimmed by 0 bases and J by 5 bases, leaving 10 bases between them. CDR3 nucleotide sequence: TGTGCCAGCAGCTTAGCGACAGAGGGGGAGACCCAGTACTTC. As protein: CASSLATEGETQYF.

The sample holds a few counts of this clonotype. The CDR3 nucleotides read TGCAGTGCCCGGGGGTTAGGGGGCGCAACTGGCTACACCTTC. It yields the protein CSARGLGGATGYTF. This chain links TRBV20-1 with TRBJ1-2; TRBD1 agrees at 7 bases. This CDR3 spans 14 amino acids. V shed 6 bases and J 7 bases; nucleotides not matched to a gene: 14. Germline V gives CDR1 DFQATT, CDR2 SNEGSKA (reference sequence).

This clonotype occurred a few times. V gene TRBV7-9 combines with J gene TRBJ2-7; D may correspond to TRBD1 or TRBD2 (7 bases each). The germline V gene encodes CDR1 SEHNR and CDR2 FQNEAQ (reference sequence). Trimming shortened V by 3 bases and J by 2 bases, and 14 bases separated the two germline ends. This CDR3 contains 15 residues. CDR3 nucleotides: TGTGCCAGCAGCTTCCCAGGGGGGGGGACCTACGAGCAGTACTTC. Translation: CASSFPGGGTYEQYF. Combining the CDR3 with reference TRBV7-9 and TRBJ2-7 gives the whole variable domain DTGVSQNPRHKITKRGQNVTFRCDPISEHNRLYWYRQTLGQGPEFLTYFQNEAQLEKSRLLSDRFSAERPKGSFSTLEIQRTEQGDSAMYLCASSFPGGGTYEQYFGPGTRLTVT.

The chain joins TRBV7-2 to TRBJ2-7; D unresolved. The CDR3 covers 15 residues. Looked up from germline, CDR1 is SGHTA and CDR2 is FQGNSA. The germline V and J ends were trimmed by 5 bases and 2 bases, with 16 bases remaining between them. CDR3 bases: TGTGCCAGCAGCCAACGGCAGGATTACCCCTACGAGCAGTACTTC. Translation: CASSQRQDYPYEQYF.

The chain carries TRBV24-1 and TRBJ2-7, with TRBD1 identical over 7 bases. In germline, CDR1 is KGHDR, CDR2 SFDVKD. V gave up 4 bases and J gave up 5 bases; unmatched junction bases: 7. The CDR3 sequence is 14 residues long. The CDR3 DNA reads TGTGCCACCAGTGACCGGGACAGTACGGACGAGCAGTACTTC. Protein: CATSDRDSTDEQYF.

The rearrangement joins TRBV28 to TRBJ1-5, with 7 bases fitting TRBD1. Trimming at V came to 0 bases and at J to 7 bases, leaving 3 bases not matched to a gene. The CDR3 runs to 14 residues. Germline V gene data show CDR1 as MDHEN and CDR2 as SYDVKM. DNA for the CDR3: TGTGCCAGCAGTTTATGGAAACAGGGGCAGCCCCAGCATTTT. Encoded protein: CASSLWKQGQPQHF.

The DNA of the CDR3 is TGTGCCAGCAGTTACAGGGAGGGGCGCAATCGGGGCTACACCTTC. Residues: CASSYREGRNRGYTF. V is TRBV6-5 and J is TRBJ1-2; perhaps TRBD1 as D (5 bases). This CDR3 is built from 15 residues. In germline, CDR1 is MNHEY, CDR2 SVGAGI. Trimming took off 2 bases at V and 8 bases at J, with 18 bases between the two ends.

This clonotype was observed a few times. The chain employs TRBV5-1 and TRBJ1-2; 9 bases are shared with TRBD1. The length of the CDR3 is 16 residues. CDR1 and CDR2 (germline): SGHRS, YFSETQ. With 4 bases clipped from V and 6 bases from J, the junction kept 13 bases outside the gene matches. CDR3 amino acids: CASSLAGTGLINGYTF. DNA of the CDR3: TGCGCCAGCAGCCTGGCCGGGACAGGGCTAATTAATGGCTACACCTTC.

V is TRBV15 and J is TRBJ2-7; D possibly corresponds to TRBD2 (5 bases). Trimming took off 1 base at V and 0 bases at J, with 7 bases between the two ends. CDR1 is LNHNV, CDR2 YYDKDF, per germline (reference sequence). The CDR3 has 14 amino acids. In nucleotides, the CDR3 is TGTGCCACCAGCAGAGCTCGGGACTCCTACGAGCAGTACTTC. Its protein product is CATSRARDSYEQYF. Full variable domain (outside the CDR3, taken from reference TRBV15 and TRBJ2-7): DAMVIQNPRYQVTQFGKPVTLSCSQTLNHNVMYWYQQKSSQAPKLLFHYYDKDFNNEADTPDNFQSRRPNTSFCFLDIRSPGLGDTAMYLCATSRARDSYEQYFGPGTRLTVT.

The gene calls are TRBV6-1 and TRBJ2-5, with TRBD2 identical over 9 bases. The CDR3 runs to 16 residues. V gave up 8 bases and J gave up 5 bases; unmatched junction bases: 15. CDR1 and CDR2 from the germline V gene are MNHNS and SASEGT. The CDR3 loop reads CASRPYWRGGVETQYF. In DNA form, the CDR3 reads TGTGCCAGCCGCCCCTACTGGCGGGGGGGAGTGGAGACCCAGTACTTC.